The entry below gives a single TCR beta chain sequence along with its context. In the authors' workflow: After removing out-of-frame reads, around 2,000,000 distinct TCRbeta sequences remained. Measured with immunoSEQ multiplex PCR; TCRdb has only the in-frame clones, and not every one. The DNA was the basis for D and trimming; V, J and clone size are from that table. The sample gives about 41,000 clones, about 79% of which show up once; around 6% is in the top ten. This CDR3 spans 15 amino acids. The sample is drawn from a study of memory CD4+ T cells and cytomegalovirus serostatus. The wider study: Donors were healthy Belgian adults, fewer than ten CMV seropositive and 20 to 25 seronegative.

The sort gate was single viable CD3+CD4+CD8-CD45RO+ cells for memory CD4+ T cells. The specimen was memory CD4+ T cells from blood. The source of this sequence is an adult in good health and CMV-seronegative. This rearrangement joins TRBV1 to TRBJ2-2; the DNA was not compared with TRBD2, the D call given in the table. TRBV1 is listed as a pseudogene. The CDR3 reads CTSASAAVGTGELFF. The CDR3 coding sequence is TGCACCAGCGCCTCGGCAGCGGTTGGTACCGGGGAGCTGTTTTTT.